This T cell receptor (beta chain) emerged from a study of CD8 T cells in ankylosing spondylitis. Study observations and caveats: A TCR beta motif made of fewer than 10 highly homologous variants seemed typical of ankylosing spondylitis blood. Both synovial fluid and blood in reactive arthritis had previously been reported to carry some motif variants.

Concerning this clonotype: The antigen remains unidentified.

The CDR3 is 16 residues long. Germline values: CDR1 SGDLS, CDR2 YYNGEE. V lost 4 bases and J 0 bases, leaving 15 bases between the germline ends. TCRdb re-derived calls from the 5' RACE reads in MiXCR, one entry per CDR3 protein. The repertoire includes under 250,000 distinct CDR3 sequences, about 7% of them detected once, and 12% to 15% sits in the top ten. The TCR originated in a male donor with ankylosing spondylitis. The genes are TRBV9 and TRBJ2-3; D possibly corresponds to TRBD2 (6 bases). Input material: blood, either unsorted or a sorted T cell fraction (not recorded which). In nucleotides, the CDR3 is TGTGCCAGCAGCTTACGAGTGGGGACTAGCACAGATACGCAGTATTTT. Translation gives CASSLRVGTSTDTQYF.